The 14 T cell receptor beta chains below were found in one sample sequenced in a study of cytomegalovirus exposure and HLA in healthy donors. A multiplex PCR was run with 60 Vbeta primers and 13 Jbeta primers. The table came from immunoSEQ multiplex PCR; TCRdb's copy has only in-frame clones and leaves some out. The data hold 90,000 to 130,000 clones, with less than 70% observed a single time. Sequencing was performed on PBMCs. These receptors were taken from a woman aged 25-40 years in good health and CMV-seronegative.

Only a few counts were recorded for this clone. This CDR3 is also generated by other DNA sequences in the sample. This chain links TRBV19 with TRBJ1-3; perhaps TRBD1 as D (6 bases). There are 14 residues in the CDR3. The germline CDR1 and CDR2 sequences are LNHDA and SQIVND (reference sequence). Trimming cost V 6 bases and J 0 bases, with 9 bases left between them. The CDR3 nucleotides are TGTGCCAGTAGCAGGGGCAGCTCTGGAAACACCATATATTTT. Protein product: CASSRGSSGNTIYF.

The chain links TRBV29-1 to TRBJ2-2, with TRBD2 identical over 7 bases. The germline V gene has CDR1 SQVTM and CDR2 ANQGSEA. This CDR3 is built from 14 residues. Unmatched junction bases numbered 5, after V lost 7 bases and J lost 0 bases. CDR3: CSGEGTTNTGELFF. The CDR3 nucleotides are TGCAGCGGGGAGGGGACCACGAACACCGGGGAGCTGTTTTTT.

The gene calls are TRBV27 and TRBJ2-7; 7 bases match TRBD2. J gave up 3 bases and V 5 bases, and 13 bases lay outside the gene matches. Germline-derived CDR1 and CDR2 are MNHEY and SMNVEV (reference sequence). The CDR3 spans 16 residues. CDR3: CASSASVGRKHYEQYF. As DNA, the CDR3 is TGTGCCAGCAGTGCTTCTGTCGGGAGGAAACACTACGAGCAGTACTTC.

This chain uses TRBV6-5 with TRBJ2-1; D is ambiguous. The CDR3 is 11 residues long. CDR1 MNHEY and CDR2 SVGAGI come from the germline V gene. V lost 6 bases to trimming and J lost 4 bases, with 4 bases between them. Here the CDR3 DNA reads TGTGCCAGCAGGCTATACAATGAGCAGTTCTTC. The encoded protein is CASRLYNEQFF.

In DNA, the CDR3 is TGTGCCAGCAGCGGACAGGGGAGCTCCTACGAGCAGTACTTC. It codes for CASSGQGSSYEQYF. The chain combines TRBV2 with TRBJ2-7; 9 nucleotides line up with TRBD1. CDR1 is SNHLY, CDR2 FYNNEI, per germline. Trimming took 6 bases from V and 0 from J; bases not matched to a gene: 3. This CDR3 has 14 residues. The variable domain in full, completed from reference TRBV2 and TRBJ2-7, reads EPEVTQTPSHQVTQMGQEVILRCVPISNHLYFYWYRQILGQKVEFLVSFYNNEISEKSEIFDDQFSVERPDGSNFTLKIRSTKLEDSAMYFCASSGQGSSYEQYFGPGTRLTVT.

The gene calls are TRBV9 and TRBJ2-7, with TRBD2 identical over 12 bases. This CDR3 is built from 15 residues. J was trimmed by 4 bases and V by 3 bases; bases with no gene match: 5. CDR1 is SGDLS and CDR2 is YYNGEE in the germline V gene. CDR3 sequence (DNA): TGTGCCAGCAGCGAGGGGACTAGCGGGTTTTACGAGCAGTACTTC. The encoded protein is CASSEGTSGFYEQYF.

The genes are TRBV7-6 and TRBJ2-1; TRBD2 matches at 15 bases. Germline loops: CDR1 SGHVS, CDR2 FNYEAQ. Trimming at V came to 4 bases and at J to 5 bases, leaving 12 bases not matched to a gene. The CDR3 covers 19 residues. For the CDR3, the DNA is TGTGCCAGCAGCTCAACCCGGACTAGCGGGAGGGCCTGGGACAATGAGCAGTTCTTC. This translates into CASSSTRTSGRAWDNEQFF.

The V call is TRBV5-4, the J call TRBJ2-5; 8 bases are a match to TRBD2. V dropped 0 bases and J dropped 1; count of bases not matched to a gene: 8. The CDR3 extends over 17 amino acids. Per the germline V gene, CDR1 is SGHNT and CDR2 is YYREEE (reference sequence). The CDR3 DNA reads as TGTGCCAGCAGCTTGGGGCTAGCGGGTTTAATCCAAGAGACCCAGTACTTC. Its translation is CASSLGLAGLIQETQYF.

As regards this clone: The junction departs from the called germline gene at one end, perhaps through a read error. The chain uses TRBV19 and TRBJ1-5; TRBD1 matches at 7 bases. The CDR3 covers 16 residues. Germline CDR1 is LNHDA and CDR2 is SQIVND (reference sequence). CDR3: CASSISLNRGGQPQHF. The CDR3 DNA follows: TGTGCTAGTAGTATATCCCTAAACAGGGGCGGTCAGCCCCAGCATTTT.

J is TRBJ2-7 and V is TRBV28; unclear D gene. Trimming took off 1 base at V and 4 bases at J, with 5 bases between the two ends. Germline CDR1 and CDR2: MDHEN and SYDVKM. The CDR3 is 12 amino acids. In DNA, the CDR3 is TGTGCCAGCAGTTTATATGAGTACGAGCAGTACTTC. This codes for CASSLYEYEQYF.

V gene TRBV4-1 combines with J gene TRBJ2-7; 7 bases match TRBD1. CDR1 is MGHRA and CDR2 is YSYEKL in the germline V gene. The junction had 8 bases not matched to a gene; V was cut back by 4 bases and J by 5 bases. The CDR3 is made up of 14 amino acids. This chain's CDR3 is CASSLKDRHHEQYF. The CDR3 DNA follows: TGCGCCAGCAGCCTCAAGGACAGGCACCACGAGCAGTACTTC.

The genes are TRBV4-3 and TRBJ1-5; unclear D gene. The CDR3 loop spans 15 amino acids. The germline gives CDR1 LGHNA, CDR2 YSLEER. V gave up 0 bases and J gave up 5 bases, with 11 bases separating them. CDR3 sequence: CASSQDRLIDQPQHF. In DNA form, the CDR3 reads TGCGCCAGCAGCCAAGACAGGTTAATCGATCAGCCCCAGCATTTT.

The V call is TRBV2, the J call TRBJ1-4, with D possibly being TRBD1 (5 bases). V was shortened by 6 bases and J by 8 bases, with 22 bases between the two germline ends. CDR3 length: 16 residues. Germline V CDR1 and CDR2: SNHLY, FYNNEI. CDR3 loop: CASRQGTDQGIEKLFF. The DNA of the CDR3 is TGTGCCAGCAGGCAGGGTACCGATCAGGGAATCGAAAAACTGTTTTTT.

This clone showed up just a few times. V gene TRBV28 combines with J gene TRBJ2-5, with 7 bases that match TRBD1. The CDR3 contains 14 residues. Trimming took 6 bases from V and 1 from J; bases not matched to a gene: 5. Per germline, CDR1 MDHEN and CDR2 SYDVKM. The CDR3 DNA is TGTGCCAGCAGCCCAGACAGGGTCCAAGAGACCCAGTACTTC. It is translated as CASSPDRVQETQYF.